Listed below are T cell receptor beta chains from one sample, sequenced in a study of CD8+ T cells in alopecia areata. Assay used: immunoSEQ multiplex PCR; TCRdb lists only in-frame clones, some missing. The profile shows 150,000 to 200,000 clones, around half of them singletons. The material was CD8+ T cells sorted from blood, obtained at week 24, from a patient treated with tofacitinib. The receptors come from a human donor with alopecia areata. Both conserved end residues are part of each CDR3.

TRBV2 | CASSPIRVSTDTQYF
TRBV30 | CAWSGRTGYYNEQFF
TRBV5-1 | CASSLTQGLGEKLFF
TRBV19 | CASSIAAENQPQHF
TRBV9 | CASSVGGQGTQETQYF
TRBV12-5 | CASGFQGANYGYTF
TRBV4-3 | CASSHPGGEAFF
TRBV29-1 | CSGDLGVYTDTQYF
TRBV19 | CASSSFTTAEAFF
TRBV7-2 | CASSLDPGLETQYF
TRBV6-1 | CASSPRQGQPQHF
TRBV29-1 | CSVRDRGFGDEQYF
TRBV9 | CASSLGDGEAFF
TRBV4-3 | CASSPTTGTSQPQHF
TRBV27 | CASSKTRTGGLLETQYF
TRBV29-1 | CSVEAGELFF
TRBV7-9 | CASRNDGTGNTEAFF
TRBV29-1 | CSVRGPEDSLDTQYF
TRBV29-1 | CSVEDIPGTGERLDYGYTF
TRBV14 | CASSQDPGALRNEQFF
TRBV7-8 | CASSLGGRGEKLFF
TRBV5-6 | CASSLGDSQETQYF
TRBV30 | CAWSVNPTGVGYTF
TRBV9 | CASSPRDSTDTQYF
TRBV15 | CATTGTSISTDTQYF
TRBV13 | CASSFLGGRDNEQFF